This T cell receptor (beta chain) was sequenced during a study of Ad26.COV2.S vaccination and SARS-CoV-2 variants (dated by TCRdb to the early 2020s). Turning to the overall study: Vaccine-arm donors were drawn from COV1001, a multicentre, randomized, double-blind, placebo-controlled phase I-IIa trial of Ad26.COV2.S in healthy adults. Ad26.COV2.S was administered intramuscularly at 5 x 10^10 or 1 x 10^11 viral particles, either as a single shot or as two shots given 56 days apart. Sequencing of the TCRbeta repertoire served to evaluate the specificity and breadth of SARS-CoV-2-reactive T cell receptors following Ad26.COV2.S vaccination. The TCR-sequenced set comprised around 30 samples: about 19 Ad26.COV2.S vaccine recipients, 5 placebo recipients and 8 SARS-CoV-2 convalescent individuals. Participants in the trial were split at random into five groups of five each, receiving low-dose or high-dose Ad26.COV2.S once or twice, or else placebo on both occasions. Blinding of investigators to trial group allocation was maintained during experiments and outcome assessment. The investigation overall reported the following: The study was not powered for comparison of responses between vaccine doses or regimens. It was noted by the authors that total T cell responses may have been underestimated by the TCR breadth and depth analyses. After vaccination, substantial breadth of spike-specific CD8+ and CD4+ T cell responses was reported. Spike-specific TCR breadth was higher in Ad26.COV2.S recipients than in placebo recipients (P = 0.0014). Vaccine and placebo recipients had similar non-spike TCR breadth, a finding consistent with the vaccine containing only spike.

The immunoSEQ Assay was used to sequence TCRbeta CDR3 regions. After extraction, genomic DNA underwent amplification by bias-controlled multiplex PCR, followed by high-throughput sequencing. The original pipeline was this. To quantify the absolute abundance of every unique TCRbeta CDR3 region, sequences were collapsed and filtered. Usable DNA was measured by amplifying reference genes present in all nucleated cells, and TCRbeta template counts were normalized to that usable DNA to estimate T cell fraction. Repertoire TCRs were annotated as SARS-CoV-2-specific when V gene, CDR3 amino acid sequence and J gene were exactly matched to a known reactive TCR set. The reference SARS-CoV-2 TCR set was obtained from MIRA and was filtered for enrichment in COVID-19-positive ImmuneCODE repertoires, whereby public or cross-reactive TCRs were removed. Based on the MIRA antigens, annotated TCRs were further analysed at the level of specific ORF or position within ORF. Depth was the summed frequency of annotated unique rearrangements, while breadth was defined as annotated unique rearrangements over total unique productive rearrangements. Two-sided Wilcoxon rank-sum tests were applied when comparing TCR breadth between groups. TCRdb re-hosts the immuneACCESS table, in-frame sequences only. Its copies lack some clones; in the studies checked, an unresolved V gene accounts for under half of them, and the cause for the rest is not known. D and trimming were read from the DNA, whereas the V and J calls and clone size are those reported in that table. The sample table lists about 350,000 clones, roughly 90% of them with a count of one. The ten most abundant clones make up around 6.4% of the sample.

With regard to this clone: Its specific antigen is unknown. There are no base qualities to consult, and no much larger clone falls within one base.

The treatment or condition label of this sample denotes: about 20 received Ad26.COV2.S at low or high dose, single or two shots; about five received placebo; per-sample allocation not given. Repertoires of vaccine and placebo recipients were sequenced from samples collected on day 63 after the first injection. Between 29 July and 7 August 2020, Cohort 1b enrolled some 25 adults aged 18-55 years at one site in Boston, USA. Ad26.COV2.S was a replication-incompetent adenovirus type 26 vector expressing a prefusion-stabilized SARS-CoV-2 spike protein from the original Wuhan strain. The V end gives up 1 base and the J end 6 bases, leaving 6 bases in the junction not matched to a gene. CDR1 and CDR2, looked up from the germline V gene (reference sequence), are SGHAT and FQDESV. From cysteine to phenylalanine, the CDR3 is 15 amino acids long. The only DNA kept is the CDR3, 45 bases in frame from the first base.

Sequenced here: peripheral blood, sampled in a trial of Ad26.COV2.S vaccine versus placebo. The sequence came from a person aged 18-65 years who received the Ad26.COV2.S COVID-19 vaccine or a placebo. Recombination connected TRBV11-1 to TRBJ2-7; 10 central nucleotides agree with TRBD1. The bases read TGTGCCAGCAGCTTAGAAGGGACAGGGGACCCCGAGCAGTACTTC. Its product reads: CASSLEGTGDPEQYF.